This T cell receptor (beta chain) was sequenced in a study of radiotherapy plus CTLA-4 blockade in lung cancer. Each patient with chemo-refractory metastatic non-small-cell lung cancer was treated with focal radiation plus CTLA-4 blockade using ipilimumab. Clones were sequenced by immunoSEQ multiplex PCR, and TCRdb holds only the in-frame ones, with some missing. The data hold some 94,000 clones, with roughly 80% observed a single time. The trim removed 6 bases at V and 8 bases at J, leaving 14 bases unmatched. The CDR3 has 16 residues. Per germline, CDR1 MDHEN and CDR2 SYDVKM. This clonotype was obtained from a human donor with non-small cell lung cancer that progressed on radiotherapy plus ipilimumab. This chain uses TRBV28 with TRBJ2-2; 8 nucleotides match TRBD2. The input for sequencing was peripheral blood, taken from a patient treated with radiotherapy plus ipilimumab. The CDR3 sequence: CASRGTGTRLFGELFF. CDR3 bases: TGTGCCAGCAGAGGGACCGGGACTAGGTTATTTGGGGAGCTGTTTTTT. The full variable domain, its missing parts supplied by reference TRBV28 and TRBJ2-2, is DVKVTQSSRYLVKRTGEKVFLECVQDMDHENMFWYRQDPGLGLRLIYFSYDVKMKEKGDIPEGYSVSREKKERFSLILESASTNQTSMYLCASRGTGTRLFGELFFGEGSRLTVL.